This entry lists 18 T cell receptor beta chains sequenced from one sample in a study of cytomegalovirus exposure and HLA in healthy donors. Using immunoSEQ multiplex PCR, the repertoire was profiled, and TCRdb retains in-frame clones only, with some absent. Of 100,000 to 150,000 clones listed, about nine tenths are singletons. Sequencing used PBMCs. All receptors come from a man aged 25 to 40 in good health and CMV-seronegative.

This chain's CDR3 is CASTNQGWSYNSPLHF. In nucleotides, the CDR3 is TGTGCCAGCACAAATCAGGGTTGGTCCTATAATTCACCCCTCCACTTT. This chain connects TRBV7-9 to TRBJ1-6; D possibly corresponds to TRBD1 (5 bases). The germline V gene has CDR1 SEHNR and CDR2 FQNEAQ (reference sequence). The CDR3 covers 16 residues. V lost 7 bases to trimming and J lost 1 base, with 14 bases between them.

This sequence joins TRBV7-9 and TRBJ1-4; D may be TRBD1 (5 bases). V lost 5 bases, J lost 10 bases, and 20 bases lay in between. CDR3 length equals 15 residues. Germline CDR1 SEHNR, CDR2 FQNEAQ (reference sequence). The chain's CDR3 is CASSPRQPLSGKLFF. CDR3 sequence (DNA): TGTGCCAGCAGCCCGAGACAGCCATTATCTGGAAAACTGTTTTTT.

In DNA form, the CDR3 reads TGTGCCAGCTTTTCTAGCGGGGAGGGAGATACGCAGTATTTT. Its translation: CASFSSGEGDTQYF. The genes are TRBV28 and TRBJ2-3; the match to TRBD2 covers 9 bases. CDR1 and CDR2 from the germline V gene are MDHEN and SYDVKM. The junction had 8 bases not matched to a gene; V was cut back by 8 bases and J by 5 bases. The CDR3 consists of 14 residues.

The chain links TRBV30 to TRBJ2-1; 7 positions agree with TRBD2. This CDR3 spans 15 amino acids. The V gene's germline CDR1 is GTSNPN and CDR2 SVGIG (reference sequence). Losses at the gene ends were 4 bases for V and 5 bases for J; bases not matched to a gene: 11. The DNA for the CDR3 is TGTGCCTGGATTGGTATGGGACTACACAACAATGAGCAGTTCTTC. Translated: CAWIGMGLHNNEQFF.

The rearrangement links TRBV6-6 to TRBJ2-5, with D perhaps matching TRBD1 (7 bases). This CDR3 contains 12 residues. In germline, CDR1 is MNHNY, CDR2 SVGAGI (reference sequence). Trimming took 5 bases from V and 7 from J, leaving 11 bases between them. Here the CDR3 reads CASSQGGATQYF. In DNA, the CDR3 is TGTGCCAGCAGTCAGGGGGGAGCGACCCAGTACTTC.

As concerns this clone: At one of its ends the junction is not consistent with the germline gene, which may arise from a read error. The chain uses TRBV6-5 and TRBJ2-3, with TRBD2 identical over 7 bases. The germline V gene encodes CDR1 MNHEY and CDR2 SVGAGI. CDR3 size: 16 residues. The CDR3 spells CASSYSGEGNTDTQYF. Written as DNA, the CDR3 is TGTGCCAGCAGTTACTCGGGGGAGGGCAACACAGACACGCAGTATTTT.

The chain combines TRBV30 with TRBJ2-5; 9 bases fit TRBD2. The CDR3 contains 17 residues. The V gene end was trimmed by 4 bases and the J gene end by 5 bases; junction bases not matched to a gene: 17. Per the germline V gene, CDR1 is GTSNPN and CDR2 is SVGIG (reference sequence). CDR3 loop: CAWTFPSGRRRYETQYF. In nucleotides, the CDR3 is TGTGCCTGGACCTTTCCCAGCGGGAGGAGGCGGTATGAGACCCAGTACTTC.

V is TRBV2 and J is TRBJ1-3; the D is unclear. The CDR3 has 13 residues. The germline CDR1 and CDR2 sequences are SNHLY and FYNNEI. Trimming removed 4 bases at V and 1 base at J, with 5 bases between. Here the CDR3 reads CASSAGSGNTIYF. CDR3 bases: TGTGCCAGCAGTGCCGGGTCTGGAAACACCATATATTTT. The complete variable domain, with remaining parts taken from reference TRBV2 and TRBJ1-3, reads EPEVTQTPSHQVTQMGQEVILRCVPISNHLYFYWYRQILGQKVEFLVSFYNNEISEKSEIFDDQFSVERPDGSNFTLKIRSTKLEDSAMYFCASSAGSGNTIYFGEGSWLTVV.

This clone was detected only once. CDR3 nucleotides: TGTGCCAGCAGCACTGGACTAGATCAGGGCAATGAGCAGTTCTTC. It codes for CASSTGLDQGNEQFF. The chain employs TRBV6-4 and TRBJ2-1, with 7 positions matching TRBD2. Germline-derived CDR1 and CDR2 are MRHNA and SNTAGT. Losses at the gene ends were 6 bases for V and 6 bases for J; bases not matched to a gene: 11. The CDR3 runs to 15 residues.

V usage is TRBV7-9 and J usage is TRBJ2-1, with 11 bases that match TRBD2. The CDR3 runs to 13 residues. Trimming at V came to 8 bases and at J to 9 bases, leaving 6 bases not matched to a gene. CDR1 and CDR2 from the germline V gene are SEHNR and FQNEAQ (reference sequence). As DNA, the CDR3 is TGTGCCAGCTCACTAGCGGGAGCCGGTGAGCAGTTCTTC. Its protein is CASSLAGAGEQFF.

Note on this clone: At the DNA level, this CDR3 is encoded by other sequences in the same sample as well. The chain is built from TRBV30 and TRBJ1-2; no clear D. This CDR3 comprises 13 residues. Between the trimmed V and J ends, which lost 6 bases and 8 bases, there was a span of 19 bases. CDR1 is GTSNPN and CDR2 is SVGIG in the germline V gene (reference sequence). The CDR3 sequence: CACLFLTGGGYTF. DNA of the CDR3: TGTGCCTGCCTATTCTTGACGGGTGGGGGCTACACCTTC. Filled out from reference TRBV30 and TRBJ1-2, the complete variable domain reads SQTIHQWPATLVQPVGSPLSLECTVEGTSNPNLYWYRQAAGRGLQLLFYSVGIGQISSEVPQNLSASRPQDRQFILSSKKLLLSDSGFYLCACLFLTGGGYTFGSGTRLTVV.

This clone is a singleton in its sample. The chain couples TRBV4-1 to TRBJ2-7; 10 nucleotides match TRBD1. Trimming removed 4 bases from V and 3 bases from J; junction bases left unmatched: 6. Germline CDR1 is MGHRA and CDR2 is YSYEKL. The CDR3 is made up of 15 amino acids. CDR3 amino acids: CASSPQRDRGYEQYF. The CDR3 nucleotides read TGCGCCAGCAGCCCCCAACGGGACAGGGGCTACGAGCAGTACTTC.

The V gene is TRBV6-1, the J gene TRBJ2-1; the match to TRBD2 covers 8 bases. Per germline, CDR1 MNHNS and CDR2 SASEGT. The CDR3 is made up of 16 amino acids. After removal of 0 bases from V and 8 bases from J, the junction contained 9 bases not matched to a gene. The DNA for the CDR3 is TGTGCCAGCAGTGAAGCCGGGACTAGAATCAGCGATGAGCAGTTCTTC. Translated, it gives CASSEAGTRISDEQFF.

This chain connects TRBV4-1 to TRBJ2-7, with 9 bases aligning to TRBD1. V lost 1 base to trimming and J lost 7 bases; unmatched junction nucleotides: 11. This CDR3 comprises 16 residues. Germline CDR1 MGHRA, CDR2 YSYEKL. This chain's CDR3 is CASSQVEQGALWEQYF. In DNA, the CDR3 is TGCGCCAGCAGCCAAGTGGAACAGGGGGCCCTGTGGGAGCAGTACTTC.

This chain uses TRBV4-3 with TRBJ1-4, with TRBD1 matching 7 bases. CDR1 is LGHNA and CDR2 is YSLEER in the germline V gene. This CDR3 has 16 amino acids. J lost 5 bases, V lost 3 bases, and 9 bases had no gene match. CDR3 coding DNA: TGCGCCAGCAGCCAGGCTGGGACAGCTACGAATGAAAAACTGTTTTTT. Protein: CASSQAGTATNEKLFF.

The chain recombines TRBV2 with TRBJ1-1, with 7 nucleotides matching TRBD1. The CDR3 contains 14 residues. V shed 6 bases and J 3 bases; nucleotides not matched to a gene: 7. Germline-derived CDR1 and CDR2 are SNHLY and FYNNEI. The CDR3 is CASSRQGGHTEAFF. CDR3 sequence (DNA): TGTGCCAGCAGCCGACAGGGCGGGCACACTGAAGCTTTCTTT.

This chain links TRBV9 with TRBJ1-2; D remains ambiguous. The CDR3 runs to 13 residues. The germline V and J ends were trimmed by 3 bases and 6 bases, with 12 bases remaining between them. Germline-derived CDR1 and CDR2 are SGDLS and YYNGEE. CDR3 DNA: TGTGCCAGCAGCGCCGCAGGCCGGAATGGCTACACCTTC. Its protein product is CASSAAGRNGYTF. Based on the CDR3 plus reference TRBV9 and TRBJ1-2, the full variable domain is DSGVTQTPKHLITATGQRVTLRCSPRSGDLSVYWYQQSLDQGLQFLIQYYNGEERAKGNILERFSAQQFPDLHSELNLSSLELGDSALYFCASSAAGRNGYTFGSGTRLTVV.

The chain carries TRBV29-1 and TRBJ2-2; D call uncertain. Trimming took 4 bases from V and 6 from J, leaving 12 bases between them. Germline CDR1 reads SQVTM; CDR2 reads ANQGSEA. This CDR3 comprises 13 residues. The CDR3 DNA reads TGCAGCGTTGCTACCGTGAATGCCGGGGAGCTGTTTTTT. As protein: CSVATVNAGELFF.